This T cell receptor (beta chain) was observed in a study of blood T cell repertoires in COVID-19. About the study: Italy, Spain and the United States were the sources of the convalescent and acute COVID-19 samples. T cells, B-cell-depleted T cells, or PBMCs provided the cDNA or gDNA that served as material.

In the authors' workflow: Amplified reference gene primers provided the basis for estimating nucleated cell counts. Repertoires were generated with immunoSEQ multiplex PCR, while TCRdb's copy carries only in-frame clones and drops some. V, J and clone size reflect that table, while D and trimming were determined from the DNA. The data show about 130,000 clones, with almost 70% seen just once and 1.5% to 2% held by the top ten. CDR3 length: 12 amino acids. CDR1 and CDR2 from the germline V gene are MNHNY and SVGAGI (reference sequence). Trimming took 7 bases from V and 3 from J, leaving 9 bases between them.

Sequences were obtained from peripheral blood. This chain links TRBV6-6 with TRBJ2-5; D is possibly TRBD2 (6 bases). This receptor was obtained from a woman in her 70s with acute or convalescent COVID-19. Here the CDR3 DNA reads TGTGCCAGCACCGGAGGGAAAGAGACCCAGTACTTC. The encoded protein is CASTGGKETQYF.